This record looks at one TCR beta chain sequence and its context. This sample is drawn from a study of T cell changes during pregnancy in multiple sclerosis. The protocol was immunoSEQ multiplex PCR, while the TCRdb copy is restricted to in-frame clones and leaves out a portion. The data contain 130,000 or so clones, 95% to 98% of them singletons. CDR1 is MNHEY and CDR2 is SVGAGI in the germline V gene. V lost 7 bases to trimming and J lost 6 bases; unmatched junction nucleotides: 7. This CDR3 comprises 14 residues. Source: peripheral blood, taken after pregnancy. The chain couples TRBV6-5 to TRBJ2-2; 8 bases are a match to TRBD1. This clonotype originated in a female donor with multiple sclerosis, enrolled in a pregnancy study. The CDR3 sequence is CASTQGAYAGELFF. The CDR3 bases are TGTGCCAGCACCCAGGGGGCATATGCCGGGGAGCTGTTTTTT.